What follows is one T cell receptor (beta chain) and its context. Its antigen is currently unknown. The table came from immunoSEQ multiplex PCR; TCRdb's copy has only in-frame clones and leaves some out. The table records 50,000 to 70,000 clones, roughly 71% of them present only once. Germline V CDR1 and CDR2: KGHSH, LQKENI. This CDR3 is 12 amino acids long. V lost 2 bases and J 2 bases, leaving 3 bases between the germline ends. The sample belongs to a study of a mutant IDH1 vaccine in newly diagnosed glioma. Study summary: Commencement of vaccination occurred 4-6 weeks following radiotherapy alone, or concurrently with temozolomide cycles. Before enrollment, the patients had been treated with radiotherapy alone, temozolomide alone, or both together. Most of them had received both. Study results and limitations: Most patients, 85% to 95%, showed vaccine-induced immune responses.

Described time point: week 35, safety follow-up. Every vaccine dose comprised 300 ug of mutant IDH1 20-mer peptide plus topical imiquimod. Tumors from donors were new WHO grade 3 or 4 IDH1-mutant astrocytomas with ATRX loss. The TCR originated in a man aged 45-60 years with glioma. The chain employs TRBV18 and TRBJ1-2; D uncertain. The specimen comprised PBMCs, sampled from a glioma patient whose treatment included an IDH1 peptide vaccine. The CDR3 spells CASSPENYGYTF. CDR3 bases: TGTGCCAGCTCACCAGAAAACTATGGCTACACCTTC.